The T cell receptor (beta chain) under discussion was sequenced for a study of CD8 T cells in ankylosing spondylitis. Points from the study as a whole: Peripheral blood samples showed relatively rare disease-linked clones, and these clones were CD8+.

Generation of TCR beta libraries employed quantitative 5'-RACE incorporating molecular barcodes. From the 5' RACE reads, TCRdb called clonotypes with MiXCR, one entry per CDR3 protein. Among about 40,000 distinct CDR3 sequences listed, approximately 17% were seen once. This CDR3 contains 15 residues. Germline values: CDR1 MNHEY, CDR2 SVGEGT. Trimming cost V 4 bases and J 0 bases, with 10 bases left between them. This clonotype came up a few times. No antigen is known for it. This clonotype originated in a male donor with ankylosing spondylitis or in good health (not recorded which). The V and J genes are TRBV6-2 or TRBV6-3 and TRBJ2-1; TRBD1 or TRBD2 may be the D gene (5 bases each). What was sequenced was blood. The CDR3 bases are TGTGCCAGCAGTTTTGGGGACGCCTCCTACAATGAGCAGTTCTTC. Its translation is CASSFGDASYNEQFF.